This T cell receptor beta chain is drawn from a study of T cell responses to AZD1222 COVID-19 vaccine. The repertoire was sequenced with immunoSEQ multiplex PCR; TCRdb's copy has only in-frame clones and lacks some. This sample has 70,000 to 100,000 clones; 92% occur once, and the top ten carry roughly 3%. V lost 3 bases and J 1 base, leaving 5 bases between the germline ends. Germline V gene sequence: CDR1 KGHSH, CDR2 LQKENI. The CDR3 is made up of 13 amino acids. To note about this clone: Its antigen is not identified.

Study-wide findings and caveats: Researchers report vaccine-associated CD4 TCRs spanning spike, with dominance at 160-218 and 743-854. Clonal diversity was possibly underestimated, and white British individuals and females predominated among donors. Nearly half of spike-specific TCRs reportedly target variant regions that are unmutated in the B.1.351 and B.1.1.7 variants.

The sequence was obtained from an adult who received the AZD1222 COVID-19 vaccine. V is TRBV18 and J is TRBJ2-3; unclear D gene. Sample: peripheral blood, taken 28 days after the second AZD1222 dose. The CDR3 region has the DNA TGTGCCAGCTCACCTTCTGGCACAGATACGCAGTATTTT. This translates into CASSPSGTDTQYF.